This T cell receptor (beta chain) was retrieved from a study of blood T cell repertoires in COVID-19. Sequencing was performed with immunoSEQ multiplex PCR; in TCRdb, only in-frame clones are kept and a portion is missing. The sample holds fewer than 300,000 clones, around 88% seen once. The CDR3 has 16 residues. Trimming stripped 4 bases from V and 3 bases from J, with 19 bases between. Germline assignment: CDR1 SGDLS and CDR2 YYNGEE. Sequencing input: peripheral blood. This TCR came from an older man with acute or convalescent COVID-19. The gene calls are TRBV9 and TRBJ2-5; D remains ambiguous. The CDR3 DNA reads as TGTGCCAGCAGCTCCGGCGTTTTAGCCCCAGAAGAGACCCAGTACTTC. Its translation is CASSSGVLAPEETQYF.